A single sample gave rise to the 17 T cell receptor beta chains below, sequenced in a study of identical twins. TCRdb ran MiXCR on the 5' RACE reads and lists one entry per CDR3 protein. The sample holds approximately 500,000 distinct CDR3 sequences, approximately 24% seen once. This same sample was also taken into another study, of T cells expressing NK-cell markers.

The sample taken for sequencing was CD4+ T cells sorted from blood. The receptors here all came from a young woman in good health.

This clonotype was seen a few times. One junction end does not reproduce the germline sequence, and a read error may be involved. The V call is TRBV20-1, the J call TRBJ2-7, with 10 nucleotides matching TRBD2. Germline values: CDR1 DFQATT, CDR2 SNEGSKA (reference sequence). CDR3 length: 13 amino acids. Here the CDR3 DNA reads TGCAGTGCAAGAGGACTAGCGGACTACGAGCAGTACTTC. This codes for CSARGLADYEQYF.

This clonotype was counted only a few times. The V gene is TRBV7-9, the J gene TRBJ1-5; D is possibly TRBD1 (5 bases). The CDR3 covers 16 residues. Trimming pared 5 bases from V and 8 bases from J, leaving 22 bases between. In germline, CDR1 is SEHNR, CDR2 FQNEAQ (reference sequence). The DNA of the CDR3 is TGTGCCAGCAGCCGATCCCTGGGACGCCCCGCCGAGCCCCAGCATTTT. Translating gives CASSRSLGRPAEPQHF. Using reference TRBV7-9 and TRBJ1-5 for the parts outside the CDR3, the full variable domain is DTGVSQNPRHKITKRGQNVTFRCDPISEHNRLYWYRQTLGQGPEFLTYFQNEAQLEKSRLLSDRFSAERPKGSFSTLEIQRTEQGDSAMYLCASSRSLGRPAEPQHFGDGTRLSIL.

The rearrangement links TRBV5-1 to TRBJ1-1, with a possible D match to TRBD1 (5 bases). The CDR3 loop spans 14 amino acids. Trimming took off 5 bases at V and 1 base at J, with 12 bases between the two ends. Germline V gene lookup returns CDR1 SGHRS and CDR2 YFSETQ. The CDR3 spells CASRPSGGNTEAFF. For the CDR3, the DNA is TGCGCCAGCAGGCCTAGCGGGGGGAACACTGAAGCTTTCTTT.

V gene TRBV20-1 combines with J gene TRBJ2-1; 13 nucleotides line up with TRBD2. Per germline, CDR1 DFQATT and CDR2 SNEGSKA (reference sequence). CDR3 length: 15 residues. J was trimmed by 3 bases and V by 3 bases; bases with no gene match: 2. The CDR3 is CSASTSGGVYNEQFF. The CDR3 DNA sequence: TGCAGTGCTAGCACTAGCGGGGGGGTCTACAATGAGCAGTTCTTC.

This clonotype has a handful of counts. This sequence joins TRBV5-1 and TRBJ2-2; D is ambiguous. Per the germline V gene, CDR1 is SGHRS and CDR2 is YFSETQ. The CDR3 covers 12 residues. V lost 4 bases and J 7 bases, leaving 8 bases between the germline ends. The CDR3 region has the DNA TGCGCCAGCAGCCCAGACAACGGGGAGCTGTTTTTT. It specifies CASSPDNGELFF.

The chain has TRBV6-1 and TRBJ2-7; possibly TRBD2 for D (6 bases). V lost 7 bases, J lost 1 base, and 14 bases lay in between. Per germline, CDR1 MNHNS and CDR2 SASEGT. This CDR3 has 14 amino acids. The CDR3 protein is CASIPAGGSYEQYF. The DNA for the CDR3 is TGTGCCAGCATCCCCGCCGGGGGTTCCTACGAGCAGTACTTC.

This clonotype has just a few counts. The CDR3 loop is CASSLRSLRAPNEKLFF. The CDR3 region has the DNA TGCGCCAGCAGCTTGAGGAGCCTGAGGGCACCTAATGAAAAACTGTTTTTT. The chain carries TRBV5-1 and TRBJ1-4; D gene ambiguous. CDR3 length equals 17 residues. CDR1 SGHRS and CDR2 YFSETQ come from the germline V gene. Trimming took off 1 base at V and 3 bases at J, with 16 bases between the two ends.

The V and J genes are TRBV5-1 and TRBJ2-5; 7 positions match TRBD2. CDR1 SGHRS and CDR2 YFSETQ come from the germline V gene. Germline trimming cut 4 bases from V and 0 bases from J; bases unmatched to any gene: 9. The CDR3 contains 16 residues. The CDR3 here is CASSHYPGTNQETQYF. In DNA, the CDR3 is TGCGCCAGCAGCCACTACCCCGGGACTAACCAAGAGACCCAGTACTTC.

The chain uses TRBV12-3 or TRBV12-4 and TRBJ2-3, with a tentative D call TRBD1 (6 bases). This CDR3 spans 16 amino acids. V lost 7 bases and J 0 bases, leaving 17 bases between the germline ends. Here the CDR3 DNA reads TGTGCCAGCACCGGTGGGACATCGTCTAGCACAGATACGCAGTATTTT. It yields the protein CASTGGTSSSTDTQYF.

This clonotype was counted only a few times. The V gene is TRBV7-8, the J gene TRBJ2-7; D is possibly TRBD1 or TRBD2 (5 bases each). The V gene's germline CDR1 is SGHVS and CDR2 FQNEAQ. The ends were cut back, 1 base at V and 2 bases at J, with 15 bases in the middle. The CDR3 is 16 residues long. CDR3 residues: CASSLGRAGTPYEQYF. The CDR3 region has the DNA TGTGCCAGCAGCTTAGGTCGTGCAGGGACCCCCTACGAGCAGTACTTC.

The chain employs TRBV29-1 and TRBJ1-1, with D hard to call. From germline, CDR1 is SQVTM and CDR2 ANQGSEA. Trimming stripped 7 bases from V and 7 bases from J, with 13 bases between. The CDR3 runs 11 residues. The CDR3 DNA reads TGCAGCGCCGAAGGGCGAGATGAAGCTTTCTTT. Amino acids: CSAEGRDEAFF.

This clonotype was seen only a few times. The chain joins TRBV29-1 to TRBJ2-1; D may be TRBD2 (6 bases). Trimming took 6 bases from V and 7 from J, leaving 16 bases between them. The CDR3 loop spans 13 amino acids. The germline gives CDR1 SQVTM, CDR2 ANQGSEA. The CDR3 here is CSVKGLALNEQFF. CDR3 sequence (DNA): TGCAGCGTGAAGGGCCTAGCGCTAAATGAGCAGTTCTTC.

This clonotype was picked up a small number of times. This chain joins TRBV9 and TRBJ2-7, with D unresolved. Between the trimmed V and J ends, which lost 3 bases and 2 bases, there was a span of 12 bases. CDR1 is SGDLS and CDR2 is YYNGEE in the germline V gene. This CDR3 comprises 14 residues. CDR3 coding DNA: TGTGCCAGCAGCGCGTCAGTGACGACCTACGAGCAGTACTTC. Its protein product is CASSASVTTYEQYF. The full variable domain, its missing parts supplied by reference TRBV9 and TRBJ2-7, is DSGVTQTPKHLITATGQRVTLRCSPRSGDLSVYWYQQSLDQGLQFLIQYYNGEERAKGNILERFSAQQFPDLHSELNLSSLELGDSALYFCASSASVTTYEQYFGPGTRLTVT.

V is TRBV12-3 or TRBV12-4 and J is TRBJ2-1; TRBD2 is a possible D gene (5 bases). V was clipped by 6 bases and J by 4 bases, with 10 bases between them. This CDR3 is 13 amino acids long. The CDR3 DNA reads as TGTGCCAGCAGACCGACGGGGTACAATGAGCAGTTCTTC. Amino acids: CASRPTGYNEQFF.

The chain carries TRBV5-8 and TRBJ2-7; perhaps TRBD2 as D (5 bases). V was pared by 4 bases and J by 2 bases, with 22 bases between. Germline V lookup: CDR1 SGHTS, CDR2 YDEGEE. This CDR3 has 17 residues. The CDR3 spells CASSHLYGVSVTYEQYF. The CDR3 DNA reads as TGTGCCAGCAGCCACCTCTACGGGGTTAGCGTCACCTACGAGCAGTACTTC.

Points on this clonotype: One end of the junction fails to match germline, which may point to a read error. This chain joins TRBV7-7 and TRBJ2-5, with D tentatively TRBD1 (5 bases). CDR1 is SSHAT and CDR2 is FNYEAQ in the germline V gene (reference sequence). The CDR3 is made up of 14 amino acids. CDR3 sequence: CASSRSGRQETQYF. For the CDR3, the DNA is TGTGCTAGCAGCCGCTCAGGGCGGCAAGAGACCCAGTACTTC.

This clonotype has more than one count but fewer than ten. The chain has TRBV6-5 and TRBJ2-7, with 8 bases that match TRBD1. Germline assignment: CDR1 MNHEY and CDR2 SVGAGI. V trimming: 3 bases; J trimming: 7 bases; junction bases outside the gene matches: 8. This CDR3 region has 14 residues. The CDR3 is CASSYQGAIGEQYF. CDR3 DNA: TGTGCCAGCAGTTATCAGGGGGCCATAGGGGAGCAGTACTTC.